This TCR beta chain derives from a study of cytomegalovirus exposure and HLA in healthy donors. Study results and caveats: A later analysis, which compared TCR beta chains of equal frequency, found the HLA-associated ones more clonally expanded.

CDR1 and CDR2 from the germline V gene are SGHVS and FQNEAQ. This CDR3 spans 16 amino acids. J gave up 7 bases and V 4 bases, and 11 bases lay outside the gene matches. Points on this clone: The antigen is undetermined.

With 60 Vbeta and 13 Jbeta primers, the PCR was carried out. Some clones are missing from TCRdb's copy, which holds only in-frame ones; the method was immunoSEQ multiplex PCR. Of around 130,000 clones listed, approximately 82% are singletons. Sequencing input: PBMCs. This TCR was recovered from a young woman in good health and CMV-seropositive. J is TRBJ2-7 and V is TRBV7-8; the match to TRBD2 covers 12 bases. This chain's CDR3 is CASSSSTSGGRWEQYF. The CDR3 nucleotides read TGTGCCAGCAGCTCGTCTACTAGCGGGGGGCGCTGGGAGCAGTACTTC.